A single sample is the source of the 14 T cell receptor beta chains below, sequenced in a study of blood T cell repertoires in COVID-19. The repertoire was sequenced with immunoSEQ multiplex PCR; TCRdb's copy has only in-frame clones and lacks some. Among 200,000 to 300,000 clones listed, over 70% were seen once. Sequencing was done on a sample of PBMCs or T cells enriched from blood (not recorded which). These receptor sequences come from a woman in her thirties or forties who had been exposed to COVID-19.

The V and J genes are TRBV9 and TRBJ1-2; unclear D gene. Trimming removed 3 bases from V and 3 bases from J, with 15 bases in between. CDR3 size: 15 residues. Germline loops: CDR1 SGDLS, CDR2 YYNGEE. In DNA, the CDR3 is TGTGCCAGCAGCGCCGGTACGGGTCGGGACTATGGCTACACCTTC. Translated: CASSAGTGRDYGYTF.

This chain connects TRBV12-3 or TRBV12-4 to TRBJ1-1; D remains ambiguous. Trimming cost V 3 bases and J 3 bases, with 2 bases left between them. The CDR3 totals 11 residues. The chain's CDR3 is CASSFYTEAFF. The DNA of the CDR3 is TGTGCCAGCAGTTTCTACACTGAAGCTTTCTTT.

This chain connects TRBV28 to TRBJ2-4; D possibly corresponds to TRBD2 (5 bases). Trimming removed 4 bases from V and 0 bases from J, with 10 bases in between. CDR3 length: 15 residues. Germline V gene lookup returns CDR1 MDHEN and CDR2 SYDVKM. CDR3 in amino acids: CASSSPDLAKNIQYF. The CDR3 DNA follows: TGTGCCAGCAGTTCCCCGGACTTAGCCAAAAACATTCAGTACTTC.

Written as DNA, the CDR3 is TGTGCCAGCAGTTGGGATCGACAGGGGTATGGCTACACCTTC. It codes for CASSWDRQGYGYTF. The rearrangement joins TRBV6-5 to TRBJ1-2, with TRBD1 matching 8 bases. V trimming: 4 bases; J trimming: 5 bases; junction bases outside the gene matches: 6. Germline loops: CDR1 MNHEY, CDR2 SVGAGI. CDR3 size: 14 residues.

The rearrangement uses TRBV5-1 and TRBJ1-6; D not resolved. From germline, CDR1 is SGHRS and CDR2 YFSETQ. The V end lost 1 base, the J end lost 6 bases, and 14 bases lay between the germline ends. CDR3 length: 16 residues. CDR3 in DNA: TGCGCCAGCAGCTTGTCGGGTCCGCCATCTAATTCACCCCTCCACTTT. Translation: CASSLSGPPSNSPLHF.

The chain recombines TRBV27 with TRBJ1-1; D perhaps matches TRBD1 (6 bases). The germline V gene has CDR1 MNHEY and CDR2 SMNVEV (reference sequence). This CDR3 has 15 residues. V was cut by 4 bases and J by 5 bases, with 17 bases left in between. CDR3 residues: CASSYYPTGRTEAFF. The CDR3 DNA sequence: TGTGCCAGCAGTTACTATCCGACAGGCCGGACTGAAGCTTTCTTT.

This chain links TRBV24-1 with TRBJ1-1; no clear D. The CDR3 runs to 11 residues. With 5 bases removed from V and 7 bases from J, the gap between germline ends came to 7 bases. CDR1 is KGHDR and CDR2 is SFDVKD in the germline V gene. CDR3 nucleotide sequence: TGTGCCACCAGTGGCGGTATTGAAGCTTTCTTT. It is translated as CATSGGIEAFF.

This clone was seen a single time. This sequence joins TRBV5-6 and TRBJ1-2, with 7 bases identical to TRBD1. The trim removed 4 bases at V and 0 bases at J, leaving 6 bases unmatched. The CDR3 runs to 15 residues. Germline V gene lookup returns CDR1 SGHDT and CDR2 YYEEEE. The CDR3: CASSLDRTANYGYTF. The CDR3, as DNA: TGTGCCAGCAGCCTGGACAGGACAGCTAACTATGGCTACACCTTC.

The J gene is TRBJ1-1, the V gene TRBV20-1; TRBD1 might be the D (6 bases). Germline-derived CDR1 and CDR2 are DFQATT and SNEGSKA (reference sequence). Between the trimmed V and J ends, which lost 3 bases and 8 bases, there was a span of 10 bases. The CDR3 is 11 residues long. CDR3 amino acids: CSASRGGEAFF. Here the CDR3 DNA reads TGCAGTGCTAGTCGAGGGGGAGAAGCTTTCTTT.

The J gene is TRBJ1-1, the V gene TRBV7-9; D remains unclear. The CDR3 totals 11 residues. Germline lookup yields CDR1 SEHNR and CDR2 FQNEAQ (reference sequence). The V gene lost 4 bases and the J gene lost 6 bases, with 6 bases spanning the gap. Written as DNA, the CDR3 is TGTGCCAGCAGCTGGAGTTCTGAAGCTTTCTTT. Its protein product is CASSWSSEAFF.

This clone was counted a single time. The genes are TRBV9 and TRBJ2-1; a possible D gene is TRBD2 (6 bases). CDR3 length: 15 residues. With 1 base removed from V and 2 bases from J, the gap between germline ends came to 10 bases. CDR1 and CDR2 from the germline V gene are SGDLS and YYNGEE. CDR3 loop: CASSVSGGTYNEQFF. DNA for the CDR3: TGTGCCAGCAGCGTATCCGGCGGGACCTACAATGAGCAGTTCTTC.

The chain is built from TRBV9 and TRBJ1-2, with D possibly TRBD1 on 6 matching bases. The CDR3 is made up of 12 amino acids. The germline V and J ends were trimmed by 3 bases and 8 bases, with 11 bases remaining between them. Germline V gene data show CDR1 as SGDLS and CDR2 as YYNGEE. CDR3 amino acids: CASSATGSGYTF. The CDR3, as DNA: TGTGCCAGCAGCGCAACAGGGAGCGGCTACACCTTC.

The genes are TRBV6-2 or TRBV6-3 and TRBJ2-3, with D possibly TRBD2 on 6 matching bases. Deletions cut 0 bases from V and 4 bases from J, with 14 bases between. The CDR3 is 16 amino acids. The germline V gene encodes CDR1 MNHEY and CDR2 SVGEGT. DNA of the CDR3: TGTGCCAGCAGTTACTCGGAGGGGCGGGGAGCAGATACGCAGTATTTT. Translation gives CASSYSEGRGADTQYF.

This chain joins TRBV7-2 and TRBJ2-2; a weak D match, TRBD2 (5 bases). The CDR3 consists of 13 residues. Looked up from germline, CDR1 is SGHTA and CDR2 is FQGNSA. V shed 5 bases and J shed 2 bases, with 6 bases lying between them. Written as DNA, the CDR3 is TGTGCCAGCAGCCGGGAAAACACCGGGGAGCTGTTTTTT. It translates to CASSRENTGELFF.